This TCR beta chain was sequenced during a study of T cell changes during pregnancy in multiple sclerosis. Sequenced by immunoSEQ multiplex PCR; TCRdb stores in-frame clones only, minus some. The data show some 110,000 clones, with approximately 90% seen just once and more than 1.5% held by the top ten. Germline V lookup: CDR1 SGHVS, CDR2 FQNEAQ. This CDR3 is 17 amino acids long. Unmatched junction bases numbered 12, after V lost 3 bases and J lost 5 bases. Sequences were derived from peripheral blood, sampled in the third trimester of pregnancy. J is TRBJ2-7 and V is TRBV7-8; 11 nucleotides match TRBD2. The sequence came from a female donor with multiple sclerosis, enrolled in a pregnancy study. CDR3 coding DNA: TGTGCCAGCAGCTTGGGGGCGGCTAGCGGGAGGTCCCACGAGCAGTACTTC. It is translated as CASSLGAASGRSHEQYF. Full variable domain (rest looked up from reference TRBV7-8 and TRBJ2-7): GAGVSQSPRYKVAKRGQDVALRCDPISGHVSLFWYQQALGQGPEFLTYFQNEAQLDKSGLPSDRFFAERPEGSVSTLKIQRTQQEDSAVYLCASSLGAASGRSHEQYFGPGTRLTVT.